The 8 T cell receptor beta chains given below trace back to one sample, sequenced in a study of T cell responses to AZD1222 COVID-19 vaccine. Assay: immunoSEQ multiplex PCR; the TCRdb copy retains only in-frame clones and omits some. The table lists some 180,000 clones, just under 90% of them singletons. The sample consisted of peripheral blood, taken on day 0 of AZD1222 vaccination. These receptors were obtained from an adult in good health.

This chain links TRBV6-5 with TRBJ1-2; D call uncertain. The germline CDR1 and CDR2 sequences are MNHEY and SVGAGI. V lost 6 bases, J lost 1 base, and 15 bases lay in between. CDR3 size: 15 residues. CDR3 nucleotides: TGTGCCAGCAGAAACGGAGGGAGGGATAACTATGGCTACACCTTC. It encodes CASRNGGRDNYGYTF.

J is TRBJ1-4 and V is TRBV3-1 (or the pseudogene TRBV3-2), with a tentative D call TRBD1 (6 bases). This CDR3 has 15 residues. CDR1 LGHDT and CDR2 YNNKEL come from the germline V gene (reference sequence). V shed 4 bases and J shed 7 bases, with 16 bases lying between them. CDR3 nucleotides: TGTGCCAGCAGCCCTCCAGGGGTTCGGAGTGAAAAACTGTTTTTT. This translates into CASSPPGVRSEKLFF.

The V and J genes are TRBV15 and TRBJ2-3; D might be TRBD1 or TRBD2, each matching 5 bases. Between the trimmed V and J ends, which lost 8 bases and 5 bases, there was a span of 14 bases. Germline V gene lookup returns CDR1 LNHNV and CDR2 YYDKDF (reference sequence). This CDR3 has 13 amino acids. CDR3 loop: CATSQRGVDTQYF. The CDR3 bases are TGTGCCACCTCCCAGAGGGGAGTAGATACGCAGTATTTT.

As to this clone: At one boundary the junction diverges from the germline segment, which might be a read error. This chain joins TRBV7-7 and TRBJ2-2; 10 bases align to TRBD2. The CDR3 contains 14 residues. The germline CDR1 and CDR2 sequences are SSHAT and FNYEAQ (reference sequence). Here the CDR3 reads CASIQREGTGELFF. Here the CDR3 DNA reads TGTGCTAGCATCCAGCGGGAGGGGACCGGGGAGCTGTTTTTT.

Comments on this clone: The conserved final phenylalanine or tryptophan is absent from the CDR3, which likely points to a read error. The DNA is omitted, as the CDR3 cannot be located on it reliably, and the CDR3 follows TCRdb's listing. The chain uses TRBV28 and TRBJ1-4; TRBD1, the table's D call, was not compared with the DNA. A total of 14 residues make up the CDR3, ends included. Germline CDR1 MDHEN, CDR2 SYDVKM. The CDR3 loop is CASSFDRGKFGLLV.

The rearrangement joins TRBV18 to TRBJ1-5; 9 positions match TRBD1. Germline V gives CDR1 KGHSH, CDR2 LQKENI. This CDR3 contains 14 residues. J was trimmed by 6 bases and V by 9 bases; bases with no gene match: 9. The CDR3, as DNA: TGTGCCAGTCGCCGGGACAGGGAATCTCAGCCCCAGCATTTT. Translating gives CASRRDRESQPQHF.

The CDR3 DNA reads as TGCGCCAGCAGCCAAGACGACTCGGTAGGGTGGGCTAACTATGGCTACACCTTC. It translates to CASSQDDSVGWANYGYTF. V is TRBV4-1 and J is TRBJ1-2; unclear D gene. Deletions cut 0 bases from V and 0 bases from J, with 17 bases between. Germline CDR1 and CDR2: MGHRA and YSYEKL. The CDR3 consists of 18 residues.

This chain links TRBV6-5 with TRBJ1-4, with D possibly being TRBD1 (6 bases). Germline CDR1 is MNHEY and CDR2 is SVGAGI. Trimming stripped 4 bases from V and 7 bases from J, with 19 bases between. The CDR3 runs 16 residues. The CDR3 DNA reads TGTGCCAGCAGTTTCTCCGACGAAGGGGGAGGTGAAAAACTGTTTTTT. Translated, it gives CASSFSDEGGGEKLFF.